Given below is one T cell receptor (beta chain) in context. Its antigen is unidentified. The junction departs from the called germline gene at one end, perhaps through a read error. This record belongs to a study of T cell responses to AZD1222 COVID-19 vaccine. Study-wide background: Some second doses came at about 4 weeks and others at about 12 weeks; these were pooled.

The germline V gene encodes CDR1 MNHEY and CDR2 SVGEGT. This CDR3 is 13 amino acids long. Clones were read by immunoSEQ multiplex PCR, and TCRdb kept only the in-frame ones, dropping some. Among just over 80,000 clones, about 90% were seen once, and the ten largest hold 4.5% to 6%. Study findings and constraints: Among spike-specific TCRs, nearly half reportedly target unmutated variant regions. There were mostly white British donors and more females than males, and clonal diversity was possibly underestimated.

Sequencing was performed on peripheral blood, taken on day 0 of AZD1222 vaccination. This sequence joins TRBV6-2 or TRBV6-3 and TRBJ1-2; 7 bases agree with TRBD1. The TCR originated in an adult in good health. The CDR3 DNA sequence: TGTGCCAGCAGTTTTACGGCGGACAGGTCGGCCCTCTTC. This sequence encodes CASSFTADRSALF.